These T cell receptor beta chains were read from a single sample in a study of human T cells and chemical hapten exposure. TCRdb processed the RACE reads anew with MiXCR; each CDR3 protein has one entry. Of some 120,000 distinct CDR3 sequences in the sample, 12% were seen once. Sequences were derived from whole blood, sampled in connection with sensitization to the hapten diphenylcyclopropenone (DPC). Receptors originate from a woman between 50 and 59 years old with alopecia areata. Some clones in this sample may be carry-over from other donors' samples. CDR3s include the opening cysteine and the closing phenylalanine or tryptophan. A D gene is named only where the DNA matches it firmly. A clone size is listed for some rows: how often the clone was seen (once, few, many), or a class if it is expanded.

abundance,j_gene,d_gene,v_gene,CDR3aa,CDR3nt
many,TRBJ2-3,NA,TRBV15,CATSRVVNSVDTQYF,TGTGCCACCAGCAGAGTCGTCAACTCTGTAGATACGCAGTATTTT
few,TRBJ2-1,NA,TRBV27,CASSIYQRRTHNEQFF,TGTGCCAGCAGTATTTATCAACGGCGCACACACAATGAGCAGTTCTTC
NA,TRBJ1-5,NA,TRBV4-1,CASSQGLEASVGPQHF,TGCGCCAGCAGCCAAGGCCTTGAGGCAAGTGTAGGGCCCCAGCATTTT
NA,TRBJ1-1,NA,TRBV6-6,CASSYQGNTEAFF,TGTGCCAGCAGTTACCAGGGAAACACTGAAGCTTTCTTT
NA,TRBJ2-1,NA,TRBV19,CASSIVFYNEQFF,TGTGCCAGTAGTATTGTGTTCTACAATGAGCAGTTCTTC
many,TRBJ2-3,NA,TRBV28,CASSLGGGPDTQYF,TGTGCCAGCAGTTTAGGCGGGGGCCCAGATACGCAGTATTTT
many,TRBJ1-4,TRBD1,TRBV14,CASSQQLTGSNEKLFF,TGTGCCAGCAGCCAACAATTGACAGGGTCTAATGAAAAACTGTTTTTT
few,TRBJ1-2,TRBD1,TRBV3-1,CASSQSGTGKGYTF,TGTGCCAGCAGCCAAAGTGGGACAGGGAAGGGCTACACCTTC
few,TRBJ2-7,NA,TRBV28,CASSSRYEQYF,TGTGCCAGCAGTTCCCGTTACGAGCAGTACTTC
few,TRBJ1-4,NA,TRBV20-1,CSASRPRTVNEKLFF,TGCAGTGCTAGCCGACCTAGGACAGTTAATGAAAAACTGTTTTTT
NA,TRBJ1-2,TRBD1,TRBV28,CASSSVTGYGYTF,TGTGCCAGCAGTTCGGTGACAGGGTACGGCTACACCTTC
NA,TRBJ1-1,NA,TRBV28,CASSLLTNTEAFF,TGTGCCAGCAGTTTACTCACGAACACTGAAGCTTTCTTT
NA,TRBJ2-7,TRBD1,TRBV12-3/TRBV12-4,CASSFFPSGGDEQYF,TGTGCCAGCAGTTTTTTCCCTTCAGGGGGCGACGAGCAGTACTTC
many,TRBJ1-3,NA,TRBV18,CASSPSGVSGNTIYF,TGTGCCAGCTCACCAAGTGGGGTCTCTGGAAACACCATATATTTT
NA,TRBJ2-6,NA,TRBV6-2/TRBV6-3,CASSPGVNVLTF,TGTGCCAGCTCACCCGGGGTCAACGTCCTGACTTTC
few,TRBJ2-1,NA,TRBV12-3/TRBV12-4,CASSPSWSSYNEQFF,TGTGCCAGCAGTCCCAGTTGGAGCTCCTACAATGAGCAGTTCTTC
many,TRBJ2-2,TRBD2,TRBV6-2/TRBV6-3,CASSQGLAGETNTGELFF,TGTGCCAGCAGTCAGGGACTAGCGGGGGAAACGAACACCGGGGAGCTGTTTTTT
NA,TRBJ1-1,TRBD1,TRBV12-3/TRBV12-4,CASSSTTGVGEAFF,TGTGCCAGCAGTTCCACCACAGGGGTTGGGGAAGCTTTCTTT
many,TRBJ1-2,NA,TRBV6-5,CATGPPGPYGYTF,TGTGCCACAGGCCCACCAGGACCCTATGGCTACACCTTC
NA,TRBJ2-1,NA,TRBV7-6,CASSLGGRRSYNEQFF,TGTGCCAGCAGCTTAGGGGGTCGTCGCTCCTACAATGAGCAGTTCTTC
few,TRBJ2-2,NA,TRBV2,CASSPPDGTNTGELFF,TGTGCCAGCAGTCCCCCGGACGGAACGAACACCGGGGAGCTGTTTTTT
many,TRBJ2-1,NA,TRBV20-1,CSARELLPSRDYNEQFF,TGCAGTGCTAGAGAACTTCTTCCATCAAGGGACTACAATGAGCAGTTCTTC
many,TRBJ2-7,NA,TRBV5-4,CASSLPGSLYEQYF,TGTGCCAGCAGCTTGCCAGGGAGTCTTTACGAGCAGTACTTC
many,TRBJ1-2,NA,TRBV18,CASSPQNSFGNVYGYTF,TGTGCCAGCTCACCGCAGAATTCCTTTGGGAACGTCTATGGCTACACCTTC
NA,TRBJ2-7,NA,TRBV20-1,CSARRPRASSYEQYF,TGCAGTGCTAGACGACCTAGGGCGAGCTCCTACGAGCAGTACTTC
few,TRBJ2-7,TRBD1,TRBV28,CASSLLRDSSYEQYF,TGTGCCAGCAGTTTACTCCGGGACAGCTCCTACGAGCAGTACTTC
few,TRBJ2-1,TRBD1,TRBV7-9,CASSVGQGNEQFF,TGTGCCAGCAGCGTCGGACAGGGAAATGAGCAGTTCTTC
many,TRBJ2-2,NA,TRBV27,CASSLRSATGELFF,TGTGCCAGCAGTTTAAGGTCGGCCACCGGGGAGCTGTTTTTT
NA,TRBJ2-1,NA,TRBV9,CASSVRWDEQFF,TGTGCCAGCAGCGTGAGGTGGGATGAGCAGTTCTTC
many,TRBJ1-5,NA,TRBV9,CASSVSEYSNQPQHF,TGTGCCAGCAGCGTATCCGAGTATAGCAATCAGCCCCAGCATTTT
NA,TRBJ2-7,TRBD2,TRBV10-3,CAISEFDAGDEQYF,TGTGCCATCAGTGAGTTTGATGCGGGAGACGAGCAGTACTTC
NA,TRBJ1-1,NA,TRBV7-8,CASSLAGVGNTEAFF,TGTGCCAGCAGCTTAGCGGGCGTCGGTAACACTGAAGCTTTCTTT
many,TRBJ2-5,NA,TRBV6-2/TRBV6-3,CASSLGGKETQYF,TGTGCCAGCAGTCTTGGCGGGAAGGAGACCCAGTACTTC
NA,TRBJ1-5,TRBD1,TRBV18,CASSPDRGIIFGQPQHF,TGTGCCAGCTCACCGGACAGGGGTATTATTTTCGGGCAGCCCCAGCATTTT
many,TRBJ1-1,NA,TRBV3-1,CASSFPGNTEAFF,TGTGCCAGCAGCTTCCCAGGAAACACTGAAGCTTTCTTT
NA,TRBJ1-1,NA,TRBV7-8,CASSSNGGTEAFF,TGTGCCAGCAGCTCGAATGGGGGCACTGAAGCTTTCTTT
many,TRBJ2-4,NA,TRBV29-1,CSVGGDPTLAKNIQYF,TGCAGCGTTGGGGGGGATCCAACGCTAGCCAAAAACATTCAGTACTTC
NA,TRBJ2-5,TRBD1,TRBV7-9,CASSLQGVTPQETQYF,TGTGCCAGCAGCTTGCAGGGGGTTACCCCCCAAGAGACCCAGTACTTC
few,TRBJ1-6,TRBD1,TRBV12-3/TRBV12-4,CASSHRQGASGNSPLHF,TGTGCCAGCAGCCATAGACAGGGGGCAAGCGGTAATTCACCCCTCCACTTT
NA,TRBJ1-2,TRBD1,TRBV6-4,CASSEVRGAKGYTF,TGTGCCAGCAGTGAAGTCAGGGGGGCGAAAGGCTACACCTTC
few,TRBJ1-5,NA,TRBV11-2,CASSFWETQPQHF,TGTGCCAGCAGCTTCTGGGAAACACAGCCCCAGCATTTT
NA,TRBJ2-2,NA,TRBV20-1,CSARESSGELFF,TGCAGTGCTAGAGAGTCCTCCGGGGAGCTGTTTTTT
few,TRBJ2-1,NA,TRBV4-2,CASSQGLRNNEQFF,TGTGCCAGCAGCCAAGGACTTCGGAACAATGAGCAGTTCTTC
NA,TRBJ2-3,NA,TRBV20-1,CSASPRTDTQYF,TGCAGTGCTTCACCCCGCACAGATACGCAGTATTTT
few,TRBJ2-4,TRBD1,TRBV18,CASSTETGTGGQYF,TGTGCCAGCTCAACTGAGACCGGGACAGGGGGTCAGTACTTC
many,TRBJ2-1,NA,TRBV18,CASSPQGSEQFF,TGTGCCAGCTCACCACAGGGCAGTGAGCAGTTCTTC